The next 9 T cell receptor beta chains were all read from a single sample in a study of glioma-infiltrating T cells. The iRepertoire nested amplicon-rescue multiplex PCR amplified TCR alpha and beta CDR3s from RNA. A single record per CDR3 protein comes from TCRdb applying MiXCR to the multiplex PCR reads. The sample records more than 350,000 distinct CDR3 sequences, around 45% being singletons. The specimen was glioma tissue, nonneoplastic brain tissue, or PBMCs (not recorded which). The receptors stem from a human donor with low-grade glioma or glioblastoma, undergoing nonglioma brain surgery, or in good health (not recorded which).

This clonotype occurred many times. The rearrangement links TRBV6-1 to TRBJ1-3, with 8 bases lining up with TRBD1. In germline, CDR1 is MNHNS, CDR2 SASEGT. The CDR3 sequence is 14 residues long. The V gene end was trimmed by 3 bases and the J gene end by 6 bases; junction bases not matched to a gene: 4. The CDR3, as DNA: TGTGCCAGCAGTGAGAACAGGGGGACAAACACCATATATTTT. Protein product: CASSENRGTNTIYF.

CDR3 protein: CTAQGHPEPTEAFF. CDR3 sequence (DNA): TGCACGGCCCAGGGGCACCCAGAACCCACTGAAGCTTTCTTT. The chain joins TRBV20-1 to TRBJ1-1; possibly TRBD1 for D (6 bases). Germline values: CDR1 DFQATT, CDR2 SNEGSKA (reference sequence). The CDR3 runs 14 residues.

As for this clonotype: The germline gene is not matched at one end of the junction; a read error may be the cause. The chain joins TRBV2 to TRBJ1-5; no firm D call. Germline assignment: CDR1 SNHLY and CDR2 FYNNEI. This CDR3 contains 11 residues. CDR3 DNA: TGTGCCGGCAGTACCGATCAGCCCCAGCATTTT. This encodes CAGSTDQPQHF.

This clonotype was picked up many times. Written as DNA, the CDR3 is TGTGCCAGCAGTTACAGGGGAGATACGCAGTATTTT. This encodes CASSYRGDTQYF. The rearrangement uses TRBV6-2 or TRBV6-3 and TRBJ2-3; D may be TRBD1 (5 bases). Germline assignment: CDR1 MNHEY and CDR2 SVGEGT. The ends were cut back, 2 bases at V and 5 bases at J, with 5 bases in the middle. The CDR3 sequence is 12 residues long.

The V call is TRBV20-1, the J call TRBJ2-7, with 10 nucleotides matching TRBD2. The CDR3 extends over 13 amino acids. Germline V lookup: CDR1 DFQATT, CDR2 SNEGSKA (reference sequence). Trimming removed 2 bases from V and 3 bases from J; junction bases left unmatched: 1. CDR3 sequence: CSARRTSGYEQYF. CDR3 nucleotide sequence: TGCAGTGCTAGACGGACTAGCGGCTACGAGCAGTACTTC.

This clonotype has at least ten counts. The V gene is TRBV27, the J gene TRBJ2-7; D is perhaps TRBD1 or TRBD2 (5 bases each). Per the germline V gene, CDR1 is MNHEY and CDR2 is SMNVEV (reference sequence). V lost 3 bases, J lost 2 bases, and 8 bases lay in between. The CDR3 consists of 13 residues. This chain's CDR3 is CASSFGTTYEQYF. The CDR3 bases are TGTGCCAGCAGTTTTGGGACGACCTACGAGCAGTACTTC.

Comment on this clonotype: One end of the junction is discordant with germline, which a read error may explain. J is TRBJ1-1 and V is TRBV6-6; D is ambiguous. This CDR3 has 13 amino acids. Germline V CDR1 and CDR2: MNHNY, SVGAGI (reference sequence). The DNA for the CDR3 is TGTGCCAGCAGTGAGGGAGCGAACACCGAAGCTTCCTTT. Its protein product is CASSEGANTEASF.

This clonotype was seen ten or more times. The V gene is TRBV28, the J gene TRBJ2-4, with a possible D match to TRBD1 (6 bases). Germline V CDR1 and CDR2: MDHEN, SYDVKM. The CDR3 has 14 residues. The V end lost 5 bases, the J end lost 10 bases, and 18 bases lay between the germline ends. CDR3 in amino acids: CASSLFLGGRIQYF. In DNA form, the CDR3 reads TGTGCCAGCAGTCTTTTCTTAGGGGGAAGGATTCAGTACTTC.

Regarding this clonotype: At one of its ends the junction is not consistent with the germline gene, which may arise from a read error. The CDR3 region has the DNA TGTGCCAGCAGCTGGGCCCTCGGGGAGCTGTTCTTT. This encodes CASSWALGELFF. The rearrangement joins TRBV11-2 to TRBJ2-2; D may be TRBD2 (5 bases). Germline CDR1 reads SGHAT; CDR2 reads FQNNGV. The CDR3 has 12 amino acids.